This TCR beta chain was retrieved from a study of T cells in Graves' hyperthyroidism and ophthalmopathy. Findings of the study overall: Within blood appeared most thyroid clonotypes that had expanded above 0.001. Ophthalmopathy could be told apart from stable hyperthyroidism with a 13 V-J model.

A word on this clonotype: Its antigen is not known.

Each diagnosis drew on symptoms, thyroxine, TRAb, thyroid ultrasound and orbital computed tomography findings. Fresh peripheral blood, 8 to 10 ml of it, supplied the PBMCs. Researchers amplified the TCR beta CDR3 regions from RNA transcripts. RT-PCR in the first round (using the HTBI primer set) targeted the TCR CDR3. MiXCR, applied by TCRdb to the multiplex PCR reads, yields one record per CDR3 protein. The sample holds about 640,000 distinct CDR3 sequences, less than 25% seen once. CDR3 length: 13 amino acids. Germline assignment: CDR1 LNHDA and CDR2 SQIVND (reference sequence). After removal of 6 bases from V and 8 bases from J, the junction contained 6 bases not matched to a gene.

What was sequenced was blood. This TCR came from a young man with Graves' ophthalmopathy. This sequence joins TRBV19 and TRBJ1-2, with 10 bases lining up with TRBD1. The CDR3 DNA is TGTGCCAGTAGCATGGACAGGGGGGTCGGCTACACCTTC. As protein: CASSMDRGVGYTF.